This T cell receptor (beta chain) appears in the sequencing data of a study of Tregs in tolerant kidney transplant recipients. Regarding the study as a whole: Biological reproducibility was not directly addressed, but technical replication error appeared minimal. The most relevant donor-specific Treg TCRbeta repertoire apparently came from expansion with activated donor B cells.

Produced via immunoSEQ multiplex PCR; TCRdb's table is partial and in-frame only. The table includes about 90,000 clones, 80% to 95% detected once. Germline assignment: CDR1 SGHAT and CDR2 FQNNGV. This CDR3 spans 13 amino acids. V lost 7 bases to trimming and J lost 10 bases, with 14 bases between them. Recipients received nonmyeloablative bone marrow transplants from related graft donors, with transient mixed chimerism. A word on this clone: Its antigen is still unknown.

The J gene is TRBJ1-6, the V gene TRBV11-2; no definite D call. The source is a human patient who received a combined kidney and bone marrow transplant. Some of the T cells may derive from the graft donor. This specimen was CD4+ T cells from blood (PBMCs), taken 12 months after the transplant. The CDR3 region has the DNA TGTGCCAGCACCTTGGGCAGAGGGTCACCCCTCCACTTT. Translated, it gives CASTLGRGSPLHF.